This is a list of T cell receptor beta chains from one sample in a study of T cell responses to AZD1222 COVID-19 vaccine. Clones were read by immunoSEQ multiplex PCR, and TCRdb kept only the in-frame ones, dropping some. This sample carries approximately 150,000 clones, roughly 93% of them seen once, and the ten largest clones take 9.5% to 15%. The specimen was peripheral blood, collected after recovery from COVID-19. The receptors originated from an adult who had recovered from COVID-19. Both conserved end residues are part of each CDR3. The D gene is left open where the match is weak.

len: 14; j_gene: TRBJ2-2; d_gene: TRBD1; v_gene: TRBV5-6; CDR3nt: TGTGCCAGCAGCTTCAGGACAGGTGCCGGGGAGCTGTTTTTT; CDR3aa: CASSFRTGAGELFF
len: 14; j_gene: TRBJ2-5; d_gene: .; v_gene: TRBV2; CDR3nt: TGTGCCAGCAGTGAGTTTTCCGGGGTTGAGACCCAGTACTTC; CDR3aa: CASSEFSGVETQYF
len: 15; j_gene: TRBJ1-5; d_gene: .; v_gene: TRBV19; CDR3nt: TGTGCCAGTAGTACTCAGGCGAGAAGCAATCAGCCCCAGCATTTT; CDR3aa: CASSTQARSNQPQHF
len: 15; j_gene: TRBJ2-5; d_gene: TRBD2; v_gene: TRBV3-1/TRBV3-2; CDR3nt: TGTGCCAGCAGACCGCGGACTAGCGGGAGGGAGACCCAGTACTTC; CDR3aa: CASRPRTSGRETQYF
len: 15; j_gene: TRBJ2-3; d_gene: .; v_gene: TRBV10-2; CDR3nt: TGCGCCAGCAGTGAGTCGGGCGGCGGGCGAGATACGCAGTATTTT; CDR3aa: CASSESGGGRDTQYF
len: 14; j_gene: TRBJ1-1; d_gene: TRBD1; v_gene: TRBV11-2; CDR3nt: TGTGCCAGCAGCTTAGGAGACAGGGGTACTGAAGCTTTCTTT; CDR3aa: CASSLGDRGTEAFF
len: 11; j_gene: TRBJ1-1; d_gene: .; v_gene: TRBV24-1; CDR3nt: TGTGCCACCAGTCGAGGGACTGAAGCTTTCTTT; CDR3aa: CATSRGTEAFF
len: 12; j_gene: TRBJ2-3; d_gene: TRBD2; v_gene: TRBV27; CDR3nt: TGTGCCAGCTCACGGGGACTAGAGAGGCAGTATTTT; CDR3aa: CASSRGLERQYF
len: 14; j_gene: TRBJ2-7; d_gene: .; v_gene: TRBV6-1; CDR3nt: TGTGCCAGCAGTGAGGGCCCCGATCGCTACGAGCAGTACTTC; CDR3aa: CASSEGPDRYEQYF
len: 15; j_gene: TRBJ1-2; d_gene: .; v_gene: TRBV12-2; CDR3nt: TGTGCAAGTCGCTTATTTACAGGGGGCGACTATGGCTACACCTTC; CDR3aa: CASRLFTGGDYGYTF
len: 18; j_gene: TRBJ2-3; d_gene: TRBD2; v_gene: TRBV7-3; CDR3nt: TGTGCCAGCAGCTTAAGAGGTTTGGCGGGGAGGGGCACAGATACGCAGTATTTT; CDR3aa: CASSLRGLAGRGTDTQYF
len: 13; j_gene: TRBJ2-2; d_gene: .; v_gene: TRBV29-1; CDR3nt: TGCAGCGTTGAGGTCTATTCCCCCGGGGAGCTGTTTTTT; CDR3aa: CSVEVYSPGELFF
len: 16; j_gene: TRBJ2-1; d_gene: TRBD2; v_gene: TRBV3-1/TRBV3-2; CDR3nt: TGTGCCAGCAGCCAAGAGGGACTAGCGGGAGGCAATGAGCAGTTCTTC; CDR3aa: CASSQEGLAGGNEQFF
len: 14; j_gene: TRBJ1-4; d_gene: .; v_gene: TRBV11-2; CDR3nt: TGTGCCAGCAGCCCGTTAGGGGCTGGTGAAAAACTGTTTTTT; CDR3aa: CASSPLGAGEKLFF
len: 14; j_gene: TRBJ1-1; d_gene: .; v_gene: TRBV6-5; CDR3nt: TGTGCCAGCAGGCCCCCCATAGGAGTAACTGAAGCTTTCTTT; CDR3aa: CASRPPIGVTEAFF
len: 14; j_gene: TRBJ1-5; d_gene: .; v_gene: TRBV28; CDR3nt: TGTGCCAGCAGTTGGCCAACAATCAATCAGCCCCAGCATTTT; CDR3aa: CASSWPTINQPQHF
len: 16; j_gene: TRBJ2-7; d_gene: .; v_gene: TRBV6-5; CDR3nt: TGTGCCAGCAGTTACTCGCGCTCTAGGGGAACGCGGGAGCAGTACTTC; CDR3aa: CASSYSRSRGTREQYF
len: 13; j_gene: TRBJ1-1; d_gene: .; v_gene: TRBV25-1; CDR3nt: TGTGCCACGAGAGACCCAGACCACACTGAAGCTTTCTTT; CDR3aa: CATRDPDHTEAFF
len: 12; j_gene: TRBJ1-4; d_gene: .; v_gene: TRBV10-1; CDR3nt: TGCGCCAGCTTAGGCCCAGATGAAAAACTGTTTTTT; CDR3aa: CASLGPDEKLFF
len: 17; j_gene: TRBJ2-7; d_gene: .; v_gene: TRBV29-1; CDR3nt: TGCAGCGTTGAAACCCCGGACCCGGCGACAGGGAGGATCGAGCAGTACTTC; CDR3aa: CSVETPDPATGRIEQYF
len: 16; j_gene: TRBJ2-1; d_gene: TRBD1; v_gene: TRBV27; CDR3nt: TGTGCCAGCACCCTAGCTCCCGGGACAGGGATCAATGAGCAGTTCTTC; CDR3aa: CASTLAPGTGINEQFF
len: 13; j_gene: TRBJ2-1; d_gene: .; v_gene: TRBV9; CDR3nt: TGTGCCAGCAGCGTAGTGGTACAGGCTGAGCAGTTCTTC; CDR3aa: CASSVVVQAEQFF
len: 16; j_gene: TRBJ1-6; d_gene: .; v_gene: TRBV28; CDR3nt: TGTGCCAGCAGTTTACCTCCTCCGGGGCTAAATTCACCCCTCCACTTT; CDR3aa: CASSLPPPGLNSPLHF
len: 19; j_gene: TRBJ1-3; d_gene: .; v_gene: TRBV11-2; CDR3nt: TGTGCCAGCAGCCCAGGGCGCGGTTGGCAGGAAAACTCTGGAAACACCATATATTTT; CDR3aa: CASSPGRGWQENSGNTIYF
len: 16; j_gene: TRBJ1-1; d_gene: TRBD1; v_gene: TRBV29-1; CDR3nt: TGCAGCGTTGAAGGGGACAGGGAGTTTATGGGCACTGAAGCTTTCTTT; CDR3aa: CSVEGDREFMGTEAFF
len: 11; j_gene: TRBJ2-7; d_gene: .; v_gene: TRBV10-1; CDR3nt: TGCGCCAGCAAAGGTTCCTACGAGCAGTACTTC; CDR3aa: CASKGSYEQYF
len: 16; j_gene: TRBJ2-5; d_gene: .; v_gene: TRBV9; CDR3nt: TGTGCCAGCAGTCCCCTCTCCGGGACACGCGGCGAGACCCAGTACTTC; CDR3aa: CASSPLSGTRGETQYF
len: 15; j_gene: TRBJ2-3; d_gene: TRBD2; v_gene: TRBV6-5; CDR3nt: TGTGCCAGCACCCAGTCGGCGGGAGTTCCAGATACGCAGTATTTT; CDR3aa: CASTQSAGVPDTQYF
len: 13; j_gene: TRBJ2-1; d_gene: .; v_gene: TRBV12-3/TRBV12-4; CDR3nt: TGTGCCAGCAGTTTTAGTAGCCACAATGAGCAGTTCTTC; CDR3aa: CASSFSSHNEQFF
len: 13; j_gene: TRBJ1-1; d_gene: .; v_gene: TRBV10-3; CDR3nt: TGTGCCATCAGAGGACCTCTGAACACTGAAGCTTTCTTT; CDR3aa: CAIRGPLNTEAFF
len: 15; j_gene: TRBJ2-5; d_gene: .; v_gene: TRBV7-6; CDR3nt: TGTGCCAGCAGCTGGTACGTGGGAGGCCAGGAGACCCAGTACTTC; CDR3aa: CASSWYVGGQETQYF
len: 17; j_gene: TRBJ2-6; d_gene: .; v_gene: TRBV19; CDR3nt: TGTGCCAGTAGTATAGGTGCGGGGTCAGTTGGGGCCAACGTCCTGACTTTC; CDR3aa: CASSIGAGSVGANVLTF
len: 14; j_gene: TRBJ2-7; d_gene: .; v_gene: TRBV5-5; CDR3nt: TGTGCCAGCAGCTTACCTAGTGGTGGCTACGAGCAGTACTTC; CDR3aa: CASSLPSGGYEQYF
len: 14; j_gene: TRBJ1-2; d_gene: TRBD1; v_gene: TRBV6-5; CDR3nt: TGTGCCAGCAGGCACGGACAGGGCGCATATGGCTACACCTTC; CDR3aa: CASRHGQGAYGYTF
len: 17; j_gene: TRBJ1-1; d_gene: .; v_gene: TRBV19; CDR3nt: TGTGCCACCCTTGGAAGGGGTCCGGATGACGTTAACACTGAAGCTTTCTTT; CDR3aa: CATLGRGPDDVNTEAFF
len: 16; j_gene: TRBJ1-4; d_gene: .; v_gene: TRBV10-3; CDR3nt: TGTGCCATCAGCCAGAACGTGAGACAGCCGAATGAAAAACTGTTTTTT; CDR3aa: CAISQNVRQPNEKLFF
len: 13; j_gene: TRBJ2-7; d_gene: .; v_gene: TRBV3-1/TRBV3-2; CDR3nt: TGTGCCAGCAGCCAACAGGTTTCCTACGAGCAGTACTTC; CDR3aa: CASSQQVSYEQYF
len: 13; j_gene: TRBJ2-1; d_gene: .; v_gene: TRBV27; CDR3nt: TGTGCCAGCAGGCCACAGGTGAGCAATGAGCAGTTCTTC; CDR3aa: CASRPQVSNEQFF